A single sample gave rise to the 10 T cell receptor beta chains below, sequenced in a study of CD8+CD57+ T cells in acquired aplastic anemia (dated by TCRdb to 2016 to 2018). Flow cytometry had shown CD8+CD57+ cell expansion in the patients selected for sequencing. The sample was run on an Illumina HiSeq 2000. Genomic DNA served as template for TCR beta VDJ combination and CDR3 sequence profiling. TCRdb passed the public sequencing reads through fastp at Q25 and MiXCR, retaining productive beta sequences. All rows with the same CDR3 protein become a single entry with the most common DNA and genes. This sample gives fewer than 250,000 distinct CDR3 sequences in total; under 50% of them show up just once. The ten largest clones represent 15% to 20% of the sample. Sequencing was done on a sample of sorted CD4+, CD8+, or CD8+CD57+ T cells (not recorded which) from PBMCs. These receptors originate from a human donor with aplastic anemia.

This clonotype was found many times. This sequence joins TRBV2 and TRBJ1-6, with D maybe TRBD1 (6 bases). V was trimmed by 2 bases and J by 14 bases, leaving 19 bases between them. Germline CDR1 SNHLY, CDR2 FYNNEI. The CDR3 is made up of 15 amino acids. The CDR3 DNA reads as TGTGCCAGCAGTGAAACGTGGGACACCGTTCAGTCCCTCCACTTT. Protein product: CASSETWDTVQSLHF.

There are many counts of this clonotype. V usage is TRBV7-9 and J usage is TRBJ1-1; 9 nucleotides align to TRBD1. The CDR3 is 16 amino acids. The junction had 7 bases not matched to a gene; V was cut back by 5 bases and J by 0 bases. Germline V gives CDR1 SEHNR, CDR2 FQNEAQ (reference sequence). CDR3 loop: CASSRRTGGMNTEAFF. The CDR3 coding sequence is TGTGCCAGCAGCCGAAGAACAGGGGGCATGAACACTGAAGCTTTCTTT.

On this clonotype: The junction departs from the called germline gene at one end, perhaps through a read error. The chain links TRBV6-5 to TRBJ2-1; the match to TRBD2 covers 7 bases. The V gene's germline CDR1 is MNHEY and CDR2 SVGAGI. The CDR3 sequence is 14 residues long. The CDR3 DNA reads TGTACCAGCGAACGGGGGGATACAATGAGGGGGCAGTTCTTC. As protein: CTSERGDTMRGQFF.

This clonotype was detected ten times or more. V usage is TRBV6-5 and J usage is TRBJ2-7, with 9 bases fitting TRBD1. Germline trimming cut 6 bases from V and 5 bases from J; bases unmatched to any gene: 11. CDR1 is MNHEY, CDR2 SVGAGI, per germline. CDR3 length equals 15 residues. The CDR3 DNA follows: TGTGCCAGCAGCCGCTCCCGGACAGGGGACAACGAGCAGTACTTC. Protein product: CASSRSRTGDNEQYF.

CDR3 bases: TGTGCCAGCAGCTCTAGGACTAGCGGGGGGCCCTACGAGCAGTACTTC. Protein: CASSSRTSGGPYEQYF. The rearrangement joins TRBV11-2 to TRBJ2-7; 14 positions match TRBD2. The germline V gene has CDR1 SGHAT and CDR2 FQNNGV. The CDR3 extends over 16 amino acids. The V segment lost 4 bases and the J segment 2 bases; nucleotides outside the gene matches: 4. Combining the CDR3 with reference TRBV11-2 and TRBJ2-7 gives the whole variable domain EAGVAQSPRYKIIEKRQSVAFWCNPISGHATLYWYQQILGQGPKLLIQFQNNGVVDDSQLPKDRFSAERLKGVDSTLKIQPAKLEDSAVYLCASSSRTSGGPYEQYFGPGTRLTVT.

This clonotype was detected ten times or more. V usage is TRBV20-1 and J usage is TRBJ1-1; 8 positions match TRBD1. CDR3 length: 13 amino acids. V lost 6 bases, J lost 0 bases, and 3 bases stayed unmatched. The germline CDR1 and CDR2 sequences are DFQATT and SNEGSKA (reference sequence). The CDR3 reads CSAKGQVNTEAFF. The CDR3 bases are TGCAGTGCAAAGGGACAGGTGAACACTGAAGCTTTCTTT.

The chain recombines TRBV6-2 or TRBV6-3 with TRBJ1-2, with D possibly TRBD1 on 6 matching bases. Germline CDR1 MNHEY, CDR2 SVGEGT. The V gene lost 0 bases and the J gene lost 7 bases, with 9 bases spanning the gap. CDR3 size: 13 residues. CDR3 loop: CASSYSRTAGYTF. In DNA, the CDR3 is TGTGCCAGCAGTTACTCTCGGACAGCTGGCTACACCTTC.

The table lists this clonotype with many counts. This rearrangement joins TRBV7-3 to TRBJ2-2; no definite D call. V gave up 5 bases and J gave up 8 bases, with 9 bases separating them. Per the germline V gene, CDR1 is SGHTA and CDR2 is FQGTGA. This CDR3 is built from 12 residues. CDR3: CASSLGRGELFF. The CDR3 DNA follows: TGTGCCAGCAGCCTCGGCCGAGGGGAGCTGTTTTTT.

To note about this clonotype: A junction boundary mismatches the germline segment, possibly from a read error. The chain combines TRBV19 with TRBJ1-1, with unresolved D. This CDR3 contains 13 residues. Germline V gene lookup returns CDR1 LNHDA and CDR2 SQIVND (reference sequence). The CDR3 bases are TGTGCCGGTAGTATAAATGTGAACACTGAAGCTTTCTTT. This encodes CAGSINVNTEAFF.

This chain uses TRBV20-1 with TRBJ2-7, with unresolved D. The CDR3 is 13 amino acids. CDR1 is DFQATT, CDR2 SNEGSKA, per germline (reference sequence). Trimming took 2 bases from V and 1 from J, leaving 9 bases between them. The CDR3 reads CSARQVPSYEQYF. Here the CDR3 DNA reads TGCAGTGCTAGACAGGTCCCGTCCTACGAGCAGTACTTC.